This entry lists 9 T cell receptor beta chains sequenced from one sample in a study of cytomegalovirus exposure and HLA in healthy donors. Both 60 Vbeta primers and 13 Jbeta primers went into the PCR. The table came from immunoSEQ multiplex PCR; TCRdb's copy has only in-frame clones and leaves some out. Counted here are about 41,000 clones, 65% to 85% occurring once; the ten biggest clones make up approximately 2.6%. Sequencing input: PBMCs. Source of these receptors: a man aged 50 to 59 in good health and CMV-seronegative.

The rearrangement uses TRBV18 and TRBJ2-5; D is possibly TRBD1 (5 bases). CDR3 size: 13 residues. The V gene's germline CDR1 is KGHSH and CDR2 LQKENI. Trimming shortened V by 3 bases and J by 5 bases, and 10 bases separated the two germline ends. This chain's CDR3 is CASSPDTVETQYF. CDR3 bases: TGTGCCAGCTCACCGGACACCGTGGAGACCCAGTACTTC.

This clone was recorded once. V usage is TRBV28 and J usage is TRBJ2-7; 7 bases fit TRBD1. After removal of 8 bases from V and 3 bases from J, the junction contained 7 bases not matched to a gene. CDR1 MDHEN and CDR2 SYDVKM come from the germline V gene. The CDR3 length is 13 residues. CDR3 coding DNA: TGTGCCAGCGGGGTGGGGACAGTCTACGAGCAGTACTTC. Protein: CASGVGTVYEQYF.

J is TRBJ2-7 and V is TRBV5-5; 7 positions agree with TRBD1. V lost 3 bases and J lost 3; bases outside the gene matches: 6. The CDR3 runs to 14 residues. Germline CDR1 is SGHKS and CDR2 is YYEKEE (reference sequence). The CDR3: CASSWVDRNYEQYF. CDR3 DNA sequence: TGTGCCAGCAGCTGGGTGGACAGGAACTACGAGCAGTACTTC.

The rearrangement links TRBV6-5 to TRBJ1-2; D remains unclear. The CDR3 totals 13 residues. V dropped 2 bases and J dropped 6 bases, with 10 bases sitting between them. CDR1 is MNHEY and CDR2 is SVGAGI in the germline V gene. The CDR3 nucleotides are TGTGCCAGCAGTTACCTGCAGGAGGATGGCTACACCTTC. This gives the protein CASSYLQEDGYTF.

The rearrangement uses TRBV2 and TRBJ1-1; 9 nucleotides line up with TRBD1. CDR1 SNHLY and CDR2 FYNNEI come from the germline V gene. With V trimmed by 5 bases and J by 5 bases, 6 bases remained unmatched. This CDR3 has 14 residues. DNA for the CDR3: TGTGCCAGCAGTCCACAGGGGGCTGATACTGAAGCTTTCTTT. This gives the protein CASSPQGADTEAFF.

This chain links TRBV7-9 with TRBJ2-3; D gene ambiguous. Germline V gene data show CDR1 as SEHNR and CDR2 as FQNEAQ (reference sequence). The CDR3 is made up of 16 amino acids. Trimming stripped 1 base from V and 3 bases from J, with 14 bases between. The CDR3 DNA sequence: TGTGCCAGCAGCTTAGTGGCCTCGGGTAGAACAGATACGCAGTATTTT. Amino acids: CASSLVASGRTDTQYF.

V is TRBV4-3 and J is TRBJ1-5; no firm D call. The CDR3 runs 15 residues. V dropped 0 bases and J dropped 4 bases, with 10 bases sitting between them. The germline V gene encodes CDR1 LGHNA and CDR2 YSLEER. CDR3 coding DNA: TGCGCCAGCAGCCAAGAGCTGGGAGGGAATCAGCCCCAGCATTTT. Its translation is CASSQELGGNQPQHF.

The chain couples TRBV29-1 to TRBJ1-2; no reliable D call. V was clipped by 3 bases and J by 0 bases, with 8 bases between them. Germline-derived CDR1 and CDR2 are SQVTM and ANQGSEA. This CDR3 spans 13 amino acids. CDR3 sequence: CSVDRGANYGYTF. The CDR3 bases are TGCAGCGTTGATCGGGGAGCTAACTATGGCTACACCTTC.

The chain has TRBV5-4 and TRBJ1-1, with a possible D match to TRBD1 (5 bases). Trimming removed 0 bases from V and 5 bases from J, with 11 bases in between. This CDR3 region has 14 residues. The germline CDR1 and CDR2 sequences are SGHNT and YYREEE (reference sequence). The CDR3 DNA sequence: TGTGCCAGCAGCTTGGTGGGGGGAAGGACTGAAGCTTTCTTT. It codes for CASSLVGGRTEAFF.